This is a list of T cell receptor beta chains from one sample in a study of identical twins. TCRdb passed the 5' RACE reads through MiXCR, listing each CDR3 protein once. Of around 100,000 distinct CDR3 sequences in the sample, around 5.5% were seen once. The material sequenced was memory T cells sorted from blood. The origin of the receptors is a woman in her 50s in good health. The CDR3 runs from the conserved cysteine through the conserved F or W. D genes are given only for firm matches. Where a row states a size, it is once, few, many or the class of an expanded clone; other rows omit it.

CDR3aa: CASSSRLGSPEQYF; CDR3nt: TGTGCCAGCAGCTCGCGACTGGGGTCTCCCGAGCAGTACTTC; j_gene: TRBJ2-7; len: 14; abundance: -; v_gene: TRBV7-2; d_gene: -
CDR3aa: CATSDPSGSGSYNEQFF; CDR3nt: TGTGCCACCAGTGACCCAAGCGGGAGTGGGTCCTACAATGAGCAGTTCTTC; j_gene: TRBJ2-1; len: 17; abundance: -; v_gene: TRBV24-1; d_gene: TRBD2
CDR3aa: CASSPGTHPRASTNEKLFF; CDR3nt: TGTGCCAGCAGTCCCGGGACTCACCCCCGGGCCTCAACTAATGAAAAACTGTTTTTT; j_gene: TRBJ1-4; len: 19; abundance: many; v_gene: TRBV12-3/TRBV12-4; d_gene: -
CDR3aa: CASSQYPRAGGREDYGYTF; CDR3nt: TGTGCCAGCAGCCAATACCCTCGGGCAGGGGGTAGGGAGGACTATGGCTACACCTTC; j_gene: TRBJ1-2; len: 19; abundance: many; v_gene: TRBV3-1; d_gene: TRBD1
CDR3aa: CATNKETQYF; CDR3nt: TGCGCCACAAATAAAGAGACCCAGTACTTC; j_gene: TRBJ2-5; len: 10; abundance: many; v_gene: TRBV10-1; d_gene: -
CDR3aa: CASSSKARGNEQFF; CDR3nt: TGTGCCAGCAGCTCGAAGGCCCGGGGTAATGAGCAGTTCTTC; j_gene: TRBJ2-1; len: 14; abundance: many; v_gene: TRBV9; d_gene: -
CDR3aa: CASSQGQGFYGYTF; CDR3nt: TGCGCCAGCAGCCAGGGACAGGGCTTTTATGGCTACACCTTC; j_gene: TRBJ1-2; len: 14; abundance: many; v_gene: TRBV5-1; d_gene: TRBD1
CDR3aa: CASSVTGGTNEKLFF; CDR3nt: TGCGCCAGCAGCGTAACGGGGGGGACAAATGAAAAACTGTTTTTT; j_gene: TRBJ1-4; len: 15; abundance: many; v_gene: TRBV5-1; d_gene: -
CDR3aa: CASKGRGRHQPQHF; CDR3nt: TGTGCCAGCAAGGGGAGGGGCCGCCATCAGCCCCAGCATTTT; j_gene: TRBJ1-5; len: 14; abundance: many; v_gene: TRBV2; d_gene: -
CDR3aa: CAFSGQAYTGELFF; CDR3nt: TGTGCCTTTTCGGGACAGGCGTACACCGGGGAGCTGTTTTTT; j_gene: TRBJ2-2; len: 14; abundance: -; v_gene: TRBV30; d_gene: TRBD1
CDR3aa: CASSRSRNEQFF; CDR3nt: TGTGCCAGCAGCCGGAGTCGCAATGAGCAGTTCTTC; j_gene: TRBJ2-1; len: 12; abundance: many; v_gene: TRBV27; d_gene: -
CDR3aa: CASRYGQGFGTQYF; CDR3nt: TGTGCCAGCAGATATGGACAGGGGTTCGGGACCCAGTACTTC; j_gene: TRBJ2-5; len: 14; abundance: many; v_gene: TRBV2; d_gene: TRBD1
CDR3aa: CASSYTGITEAFF; CDR3nt: TGTGCCAGCAGCTACACAGGGATTACTGAAGCTTTCTTT; j_gene: TRBJ1-1; len: 13; abundance: many; v_gene: TRBV3-1; d_gene: -
CDR3aa: CASGKVGYEQYF; CDR3nt: TGTGCCAGCGGCAAAGTAGGCTACGAGCAGTACTTC; j_gene: TRBJ2-7; len: 12; abundance: -; v_gene: TRBV28; d_gene: -
CDR3aa: CASSSRPGTGSYEQYF; CDR3nt: TGTGCCAGCAGTTCCAGACCCGGAACTGGCTCCTACGAGCAGTACTTC; j_gene: TRBJ2-7; len: 16; abundance: many; v_gene: TRBV12-3/TRBV12-4; d_gene: -
CDR3aa: CAIRETDSNEQFF; CDR3nt: TGTGCCATCAGGGAGACAGATTCGAATGAGCAGTTCTTC; j_gene: TRBJ2-1; len: 13; abundance: many; v_gene: TRBV10-3; d_gene: -
CDR3aa: CAISEILTGGRPQETQYF; CDR3nt: TGTGCCATCAGTGAGATCCTGACTGGCGGGAGGCCCCAAGAGACCCAGTACTTC; j_gene: TRBJ2-5; len: 18; abundance: many; v_gene: TRBV10-3; d_gene: TRBD2
CDR3aa: CASSLEGLDTDTQYF; CDR3nt: TGCGCCAGCAGCTTGGAGGGACTAGACACAGATACGCAGTATTTT; j_gene: TRBJ2-3; len: 15; abundance: many; v_gene: TRBV5-1; d_gene: TRBD2
CDR3aa: CASSLESPTDTQYF; CDR3nt: TGCGCCAGCAGCTTGGAATCCCCCACAGATACGCAGTATTTT; j_gene: TRBJ2-3; len: 14; abundance: many; v_gene: TRBV5-1; d_gene: -
CDR3aa: CASSHGTGTNTEAFF; CDR3nt: TGTGCCAGCAGCCATGGGACAGGGACGAACACTGAAGCTTTCTTT; j_gene: TRBJ1-1; len: 15; abundance: -; v_gene: TRBV7-2; d_gene: TRBD1
CDR3aa: CASSALAGAGELFF; CDR3nt: TGTGCCAGCAGCGCTCTAGCGGGCGCCGGGGAGCTGTTTTTT; j_gene: TRBJ2-2; len: 14; abundance: many; v_gene: TRBV5-5; d_gene: TRBD2
CDR3aa: CSARDPVGGLAKNIQYF; CDR3nt: TGCAGTGCTAGAGATCCCGTGGGAGGGTTGGCCAAAAACATTCAGTACTTC; j_gene: TRBJ2-4; len: 17; abundance: many; v_gene: TRBV20-1; d_gene: TRBD2
CDR3aa: CASSFWDRPRYGYTF; CDR3nt: TGTGCCAGCAGCTTTTGGGACAGGCCGCGATATGGCTACACCTTC; j_gene: TRBJ1-2; len: 15; abundance: -; v_gene: TRBV7-2; d_gene: TRBD1
CDR3aa: CASSQGVASGSQYF; CDR3nt: TGTGCCAGCAGCCAAGGGGTAGCTAGCGGGAGCCAGTACTTC; j_gene: TRBJ2-4; len: 14; abundance: many; v_gene: TRBV3-1; d_gene: TRBD2
CDR3aa: CSAWTSPYNEQFF; CDR3nt: TGCAGTGCGTGGACTAGCCCCTACAATGAGCAGTTCTTC; j_gene: TRBJ2-1; len: 13; abundance: many; v_gene: TRBV20-1; d_gene: TRBD2
CDR3aa: CASSQGPQGTYNEQFF; CDR3nt: TGTGCCAGCAGCCAAGGACCCCAGGGGACGTACAATGAGCAGTTCTTC; j_gene: TRBJ2-1; len: 16; abundance: many; v_gene: TRBV3-1; d_gene: -
CDR3aa: CSARVNLAGGRSNIQYF; CDR3nt: TGCAGTGCTAGAGTGAATCTAGCGGGAGGGAGATCGAACATTCAGTACTTC; j_gene: TRBJ2-4; len: 17; abundance: many; v_gene: TRBV20-1; d_gene: TRBD2
CDR3aa: CASTEEITDTQYF; CDR3nt: TGTGCCAGCACGGAGGAAATTACAGATACGCAGTATTTT; j_gene: TRBJ2-3; len: 13; abundance: many; v_gene: TRBV6-2/TRBV6-3; d_gene: -
CDR3aa: CSVFLGGTGNTIYF; CDR3nt: TGCAGCGTTTTCCTCGGGGGAACTGGAAACACCATATATTTT; j_gene: TRBJ1-3; len: 14; abundance: many; v_gene: TRBV29-1; d_gene: -
CDR3aa: CASRRGSADTQYF; CDR3nt: TGTGCCAGCAGACGGGGGAGTGCAGATACGCAGTATTTT; j_gene: TRBJ2-3; len: 13; abundance: medium-sized; v_gene: TRBV11-3; d_gene: -
CDR3aa: CASSLSSGTGDTQYF; CDR3nt: TGTGCCAGCAGCTTATCAAGCGGGACTGGGGATACGCAGTATTTT; j_gene: TRBJ2-3; len: 15; abundance: many; v_gene: TRBV7-8; d_gene: TRBD2
CDR3aa: CASSRDRSGNTIYF; CDR3nt: TGTGCCAGCAGCCGCGACAGGTCTGGAAACACCATATATTTT; j_gene: TRBJ1-3; len: 14; abundance: -; v_gene: TRBV5-6; d_gene: -
CDR3aa: CASSVGSGHQETQYF; CDR3nt: TGTGCCAGTAGTGTAGGTAGCGGGCACCAAGAGACCCAGTACTTC; j_gene: TRBJ2-5; len: 15; abundance: -; v_gene: TRBV19; d_gene: TRBD2
CDR3aa: CASSIRRLAGDGRELFF; CDR3nt: TGTGCCAGTAGTATAAGACGCCTAGCGGGAGATGGGCGGGAGCTGTTTTTT; j_gene: TRBJ2-2; len: 17; abundance: many; v_gene: TRBV19; d_gene: TRBD2
CDR3aa: CASSRRTSGTDTQYF; CDR3nt: TGTGCCAGCAGCCGAAGGACTAGCGGCACAGATACGCAGTATTTT; j_gene: TRBJ2-3; len: 15; abundance: many; v_gene: TRBV6-5; d_gene: TRBD2
CDR3aa: CASSYSQGAGDIQYF; CDR3nt: TGTGCCAGCAGTTACTCGCAGGGGGCGGGGGACATTCAGTACTTC; j_gene: TRBJ2-4; len: 15; abundance: many; v_gene: TRBV6-5; d_gene: -
CDR3aa: CSVGKGGNQPQHF; CDR3nt: TGCAGCGTTGGAAAGGGTGGAAATCAGCCCCAGCATTTT; j_gene: TRBJ1-5; len: 13; abundance: many; v_gene: TRBV29-1; d_gene: -
CDR3aa: CASSQGIQGAEKLFF; CDR3nt: TGCGCCAGCAGCCAGGGGATACAGGGGGCCGAAAAACTGTTTTTT; j_gene: TRBJ1-4; len: 15; abundance: many; v_gene: TRBV4-1; d_gene: TRBD1
CDR3aa: CSVEVPVHEQFF; CDR3nt: TGCAGCGTTGAAGTCCCAGTCCATGAGCAGTTCTTC; j_gene: TRBJ2-1; len: 12; abundance: many; v_gene: TRBV29-1; d_gene: -